These 8 T cell receptor beta chains came from one sample sequenced in a study of CD4 T cells in relation to SARS-CoV-2 and coronaviruses. This table comes from immunoSEQ multiplex PCR, and its TCRdb copy is limited to in-frame clones, with some not included. This sample has tens of thousands of clones, with 60% to 85% found just once. No antigen has been identified for these receptors. Material for sequencing was memory CD4+ T cells from PBMCs, cultured in vitro. These receptors all come from an adult with COVID-19.

The chain employs TRBV28 and TRBJ1-2; D is unresolved. The length of the CDR3 is 12 residues. V dropped 3 bases and J dropped 8 bases, with 10 bases sitting between them. Germline V gene lookup returns CDR1 MDHEN and CDR2 SYDVKM. CDR3 nucleotide sequence: TGTGCCAGCAGTTTCCAGGCACGCGGCTACACCTTC. This codes for CASSFQARGYTF.

The chain employs TRBV18 and TRBJ1-5; 7 bases align to TRBD1. CDR1 is KGHSH and CDR2 is LQKENI in the germline V gene. V lost 2 bases and J lost 1; bases outside the gene matches: 2. The CDR3 is 15 residues long. The CDR3 loop reads CASSPNRGSNQPQHF. The CDR3 DNA is TGTGCCAGCTCACCAAACAGGGGAAGCAATCAGCCCCAGCATTTT.

V usage is TRBV6-5 and J usage is TRBJ2-1, with D perhaps TRBD2 (6 bases). V lost 0 bases and J 7 bases, leaving 13 bases between the germline ends. This CDR3 spans 15 amino acids. Germline V gives CDR1 MNHEY, CDR2 SVGAGI. CDR3 sequence: CASSYSPEGGNEQFF. CDR3 nucleotides: TGTGCCAGCAGTTACTCGCCAGAAGGAGGGAATGAGCAGTTCTTC.

The V gene is TRBV6-5, the J gene TRBJ2-5, with 7 nucleotides matching TRBD1. This CDR3 has 15 residues. CDR1 is MNHEY and CDR2 is SVGAGI in the germline V gene. V trimming: 2 bases; J trimming: 4 bases; junction bases outside the gene matches: 7. CDR3 amino acids: CASSYPETGIETQYF. CDR3 in DNA: TGTGCCAGCAGTTACCCCGAGACAGGGATAGAGACCCAGTACTTC.

The V and J genes are TRBV5-4 and TRBJ2-3, with D tentatively TRBD2 (5 bases). V was shortened by 2 bases and J by 1 base, with 8 bases between the two germline ends. Germline V CDR1 and CDR2: SGHNT, YYREEE (reference sequence). This CDR3 comprises 14 residues. The CDR3, as DNA: TGTGCCAGCAGCTTTTTTAGCGGCACAGATACGCAGTATTTT. It yields the protein CASSFFSGTDTQYF.

This rearrangement joins TRBV6-5 to TRBJ2-3, with 7 bases aligning to TRBD2. There are 14 residues in the CDR3. V lost 5 bases, J lost 1 base, and 3 bases stayed unmatched. Germline V lookup: CDR1 MNHEY, CDR2 SVGAGI. The CDR3 is CASSRDYRTDTQYF. The CDR3 DNA follows: TGTGCCAGCAGTAGGGACTACCGCACAGATACGCAGTATTTT.

This clone has a single count. In nucleotides, the CDR3 is TGTGCCAGCAGCCCGTATCTGGCGGAGCAGTTCTTC. It yields the protein CASSPYLAEQFF. The chain combines TRBV5-8 with TRBJ2-1; D unclear. Germline loops: CDR1 SGHTS, CDR2 YDEGEE. The CDR3 sequence is 12 residues long. Trimming removed 4 bases at V and 10 bases at J, with 12 bases between.

The V and J genes are TRBV6-6 and TRBJ2-1; D assignment may be TRBD1 or TRBD2 (6 bases each). Germline-derived CDR1 and CDR2 are MNHNY and SVGAGI (reference sequence). The V gene lost 4 bases and the J gene lost 5 bases, with 18 bases spanning the gap. The CDR3 covers 16 residues. For the CDR3, the DNA is TGTGCCAGCAGTTCCCGGGGGCTAATGGGAAACAATGAGCAGTTCTTC. Translating it yields CASSSRGLMGNNEQFF.